This T cell receptor beta chain was retrieved from a study of T cell responses to AZD1222 COVID-19 vaccine. The method was immunoSEQ multiplex PCR; TCRdb's version includes in-frame clones alone and lacks a portion of them. This table holds 120,000 or so clones, 92% found once. The CDR3 length is 14 residues. The germline V gene encodes CDR1 ENHRY and CDR2 SYGVKD. V was pared by 3 bases and J by 1 base, with 9 bases between. The TCR comes from an adult in good health. The sample here was peripheral blood, taken on day 0 of AZD1222 vaccination. V usage is TRBV10-3 and J usage is TRBJ1-2; a possible D gene is TRBD1 (6 bases). The DNA of the CDR3 is TGTGCCATCAGTGAAAGGACAGATAACTATGGCTACACCTTC. Translation: CAISERTDNYGYTF.